Listed below are T cell receptor beta chains from one sample, sequenced in a study of blood T cells in healthy people across ages. TCRdb passed the 5' RACE reads through MiXCR, listing each CDR3 protein once. The table has roughly 800,000 distinct CDR3 sequences, under 40% seen once. Sequencing was carried out using blood. Every receptor here comes from a man between 18 and 35 years old in good health. Both conserved end residues are part of each CDR3. The D gene is left open where the match is weak. The size field is filled for only some rows; it gives once, few, many or a size class.

abundance: many
j_gene: TRBJ1-2
v_gene: TRBV20-1
d_gene: NA
CDR3aa: CSARDIPGYTF
CDR3nt: TGCAGTGCTAGAGATATACCCGGCTACACCTTC

abundance: many
j_gene: TRBJ2-1
v_gene: TRBV5-1
d_gene: NA
CDR3aa: CASTTRGDEQFF
CDR3nt: TGCGCCAGCACTACCAGGGGAGATGAGCAGTTCTTC

abundance: few
j_gene: TRBJ2-1
v_gene: TRBV27
d_gene: NA
CDR3aa: CASSLRGTVDNEQFF
CDR3nt: TGTGCCAGCAGTTTAAGGGGGACGGTGGACAATGAGCAGTTCTTC

abundance: NA
j_gene: TRBJ1-6
v_gene: TRBV6-2/TRBV6-3
d_gene: NA
CDR3aa: CASSPWTASNSPLHF
CDR3nt: TGTGCCAGCAGTCCATGGACAGCGTCTAATTCACCCCTCCACTTT

abundance: few
j_gene: TRBJ2-3
v_gene: TRBV4-2
d_gene: NA
CDR3aa: CASSQEDTRDTQYF
CDR3nt: TGTGCCAGCAGCCAGGAAGACACTAGGGATACGCAGTATTTT

abundance: few
j_gene: TRBJ2-1
v_gene: TRBV4-1
d_gene: NA
CDR3aa: CASSHPVGDEISYNEQFF
CDR3nt: TGCGCCAGCAGCCATCCCGTCGGGGACGAGATCAGTTACAATGAGCAGTTCTTC

abundance: few
j_gene: TRBJ1-1
v_gene: TRBV9
d_gene: TRBD1
CDR3aa: CASSVVRTGKTEAFF
CDR3nt: TGTGCCAGCAGCGTAGTCAGGACAGGGAAGACTGAAGCTTTCTTT

abundance: NA
j_gene: TRBJ1-5
v_gene: TRBV6-2/TRBV6-3
d_gene: NA
CDR3aa: CASSYTRGNQPQHF
CDR3nt: TGTGCCAGCAGTTACACTAGGGGCAATCAGCCCCAGCATTTT

abundance: many
j_gene: TRBJ2-3
v_gene: TRBV9
d_gene: TRBD2
CDR3aa: CASSDKAGGFTDTQYF
CDR3nt: TGTGCCAGCAGCGACAAAGCGGGGGGGTTCACAGATACGCAGTATTTT

abundance: many
j_gene: TRBJ2-3
v_gene: TRBV12-3/TRBV12-4
d_gene: NA
CDR3aa: CASRPDRNTQYF
CDR3nt: TGTGCCAGCAGGCCTGACAGAAATACGCAGTATTTT

abundance: NA
j_gene: TRBJ2-5
v_gene: TRBV20-1
d_gene: TRBD2
CDR3aa: CSARPGTSGETQYF
CDR3nt: TGCAGTGCTAGGCCCGGGACTAGCGGAGAGACCCAGTACTTC

abundance: NA
j_gene: TRBJ2-3
v_gene: TRBV20-1
d_gene: NA
CDR3aa: CSARVLNSGTSTDTQYF
CDR3nt: TGCAGTGCTAGAGTTCTAAACAGTGGGACTAGCACAGATACGCAGTATTTT

abundance: few
j_gene: TRBJ1-1
v_gene: TRBV10-3
d_gene: TRBD1
CDR3aa: CAISDPSGTGGGKNTEAFF
CDR3nt: TGTGCCATCAGTGACCCTTCCGGGACAGGGGGCGGAAAGAACACTGAAGCTTTCTTT

abundance: NA
j_gene: TRBJ2-7
v_gene: TRBV27
d_gene: NA
CDR3aa: CASSLSTRSSYEQYF
CDR3nt: TGTGCCAGCAGTTTATCGACACGGAGCTCCTACGAGCAGTACTTC

abundance: many
j_gene: TRBJ2-7
v_gene: TRBV9
d_gene: TRBD1
CDR3aa: CASSAYRGTYEQYF
CDR3nt: TGTGCCAGCAGCGCCTACAGGGGTACTTACGAGCAGTACTTC

abundance: NA
j_gene: TRBJ2-7
v_gene: TRBV5-8
d_gene: NA
CDR3aa: CASSRSSTVNEQYF
CDR3nt: TGTGCCAGCAGCCGCTCCTCGACAGTCAATGAGCAGTACTTC

abundance: NA
j_gene: TRBJ2-7
v_gene: TRBV12-3/TRBV12-4
d_gene: TRBD1
CDR3aa: CASSYRGRSEQYF
CDR3nt: TGTGCCAGCAGTTACAGGGGCAGGAGTGAGCAGTACTTC

abundance: NA
j_gene: TRBJ2-3
v_gene: TRBV7-8
d_gene: NA
CDR3aa: CASSLAAGAGCLQYF
CDR3nt: TGTGCCAGCAGCTTAGCGGCGGGCGCAGGATGCCTACAGTATTTT

abundance: many
j_gene: TRBJ1-2
v_gene: TRBV7-9
d_gene: TRBD1
CDR3aa: CASSVTGERGYTF
CDR3nt: TGTGCCAGCAGCGTCACAGGGGAAAGAGGCTACACCTTC

abundance: NA
j_gene: TRBJ2-1
v_gene: TRBV20-1
d_gene: NA
CDR3aa: CSARLRVEGYNEQFF
CDR3nt: TGCAGTGCTAGACTGAGGGTTGAGGGGTACAATGAGCAGTTCTTC

abundance: few
j_gene: TRBJ2-5
v_gene: TRBV20-1
d_gene: NA
CDR3aa: CSAPDSYQETQYF
CDR3nt: TGCAGTGCGCCAGACAGCTACCAAGAGACCCAGTACTTC

abundance: NA
j_gene: TRBJ2-3
v_gene: TRBV2
d_gene: TRBD1
CDR3aa: CASRGGQGADTQYF
CDR3nt: TGTGCCAGCAGGGGGGGACAGGGTGCAGATACGCAGTATTTT

abundance: NA
j_gene: TRBJ1-1
v_gene: TRBV3-1
d_gene: NA
CDR3aa: CASSPGGERGTEAFF
CDR3nt: TGTGCCAGCAGCCCCGGCGGGGAGCGCGGCACTGAAGCTTTCTTT

abundance: many
j_gene: TRBJ2-7
v_gene: TRBV7-2
d_gene: TRBD1
CDR3aa: CASSTGTGVIYEQYF
CDR3nt: TGTGCCAGCAGCACCGGCACAGGGGTGATCTACGAGCAGTACTTC

abundance: many
j_gene: TRBJ2-7
v_gene: TRBV29-1
d_gene: NA
CDR3aa: CSVVARTPYEQYF
CDR3nt: TGCAGCGTTGTGGCGAGGACCCCCTACGAGCAGTACTTC

abundance: NA
j_gene: TRBJ2-7
v_gene: TRBV7-9
d_gene: NA
CDR3aa: CASTPEGHPAYEQYF
CDR3nt: TGTGCCAGCACCCCGGAGGGACACCCCGCCTACGAGCAGTACTTC

abundance: NA
j_gene: TRBJ2-1
v_gene: TRBV6-6
d_gene: NA
CDR3aa: CASSTGRGGNEQFF
CDR3nt: TGTGCCAGCAGTACCGGGCGGGGTGGGAATGAGCAGTTCTTC

abundance: many
j_gene: TRBJ2-1
v_gene: TRBV13
d_gene: NA
CDR3aa: CASSSRISEQFF
CDR3nt: TGTGCCAGCAGCTCCCGTATATCAGAGCAGTTCTTC

abundance: NA
j_gene: TRBJ2-1
v_gene: TRBV3-1
d_gene: NA
CDR3aa: CASSQDLGHNEQFF
CDR3nt: TGTGCCAGCAGCCAAGATCTGGGACACAATGAGCAGTTCTTC

abundance: many
j_gene: TRBJ1-2
v_gene: TRBV29-1
d_gene: TRBD1
CDR3aa: CSVGLSGTGHYGYTF
CDR3nt: TGCAGCGTTGGCCTCTCCGGGACAGGCCACTATGGCTACACCTTC

abundance: NA
j_gene: TRBJ2-1
v_gene: TRBV5-1
d_gene: NA
CDR3aa: CASSVGERGGEQFF
CDR3nt: TGCGCCAGCAGCGTGGGGGAGCGAGGCGGTGAGCAGTTCTTC

abundance: few
j_gene: TRBJ1-5
v_gene: TRBV20-1
d_gene: NA
CDR3aa: CSAREGPRGNQPQHF
CDR3nt: TGCAGTGCTAGAGAGGGTCCTAGGGGCAATCAGCCCCAGCATTTT

abundance: NA
j_gene: TRBJ2-5
v_gene: TRBV7-2
d_gene: NA
CDR3aa: CASSVPPRGAGETQYF
CDR3nt: TGTGCCAGCAGCGTACCACCTCGGGGGGCCGGAGAGACCCAGTACTTC

abundance: NA
j_gene: TRBJ1-1
v_gene: TRBV15
d_gene: NA
CDR3aa: CATSLARGAIEAFF
CDR3nt: TGTGCCACCAGCCTCGCAAGGGGCGCGATTGAAGCTTTCTTT

abundance: many
j_gene: TRBJ2-7
v_gene: TRBV20-1
d_gene: TRBD1
CDR3aa: CSAPGTGGSYEQYF
CDR3nt: TGCAGTGCTCCCGGGACAGGGGGTTCCTACGAGCAGTACTTC

abundance: NA
j_gene: TRBJ2-2
v_gene: TRBV2
d_gene: NA
CDR3aa: CASSEGGRSTGELFF
CDR3nt: TGTGCCAGCAGTGAGGGGGGGCGGAGCACCGGGGAGCTGTTTTTT

abundance: few
j_gene: TRBJ2-6
v_gene: TRBV4-3
d_gene: NA
CDR3aa: CASSQGESGSGANVLTF
CDR3nt: TGCGCCAGCAGCCAAGGAGAAAGCGGCTCTGGGGCCAACGTCCTGACTTTC

abundance: many
j_gene: TRBJ1-2
v_gene: TRBV12-3/TRBV12-4
d_gene: NA
CDR3aa: CASSLAPPGGGYGYTF
CDR3nt: TGTGCCAGCAGTTTAGCGCCTCCAGGAGGCGGCTATGGCTACACCTTC

abundance: few
j_gene: TRBJ2-2
v_gene: TRBV2
d_gene: NA
CDR3aa: CASGDTNTGELFF
CDR3nt: TGTGCCAGCGGGGACACCAACACCGGGGAGCTGTTTTTT

abundance: NA
j_gene: TRBJ1-3
v_gene: TRBV12-3/TRBV12-4
d_gene: NA
CDR3aa: CTSSPGTTGNTIYF
CDR3nt: TGTACCAGCAGTCCCGGGACAACTGGAAACACCATATATTTT

abundance: NA
j_gene: TRBJ1-2
v_gene: TRBV12-5
d_gene: NA
CDR3aa: CASGRPPTF
CDR3nt: TGTGCTAGTGGTCGGCCGCCCACCTTC

abundance: NA
j_gene: TRBJ1-1
v_gene: TRBV5-6
d_gene: NA
CDR3aa: CASSLEGGLTEAFF
CDR3nt: TGTGCCAGCAGCTTGGAAGGGGGTCTGACTGAAGCTTTCTTT